The 4 T cell receptor beta chains reported below all come from one sample, sequenced in a study of response to subunit inactivated influenza vaccine. MiXCR, run by TCRdb on the RT-PCR reads, gives a single entry per CDR3 protein. The sample carries over 800,000 distinct CDR3 sequences, 21% recorded once. The sequenced sample was PBMCs from blood, obtained less than 6 days after vaccination. The receptors stem from a man aged 50-59 years who received an inactivated influenza vaccine.

The CDR3 protein is CASSQEWTGGLNEQYF. The CDR3 DNA follows: TGTGCCAGCAGCCAGGAATGGACAGGGGGCCTGAACGAGCAGTACTTC. V and J are TRBV4-2 and TRBJ2-7; 11 nucleotides line up with TRBD1. J gave up 5 bases and V 3 bases, and 9 bases lay outside the gene matches. From germline, CDR1 is LGHNA and CDR2 YNFKEQ. This CDR3 comprises 16 residues.

The rearrangement joins TRBV6-2 or TRBV6-3 to TRBJ2-1, with 9 nucleotides matching TRBD2. Germline values: CDR1 MNHEY, CDR2 SVGEGT. The CDR3 covers 16 residues. Losses at the gene ends were 0 bases for V and 7 bases for J; bases not matched to a gene: 7. The chain's CDR3 is CASSYSRGRAGNEQFF. For the CDR3, the DNA is TGTGCCAGCAGTTACTCTCGCGGGAGGGCCGGAAATGAGCAGTTCTTC.

The chain combines TRBV11-2 with TRBJ2-1; 9 nucleotides align to TRBD2. The J segment lost 6 bases and the V segment lost 3 bases, leaving 12 bases of the junction unmatched. The CDR3 runs to 17 residues. Germline assignment: CDR1 SGHAT and CDR2 FQNNGV. The CDR3 DNA sequence: TGTGCCAGCAGCTTCTTTCCGGGCGGGAGGGCCTCCAATGAGCAGTTCTTC. It yields the protein CASSFFPGGRASNEQFF.

This clonotype has a count of ten or more. The DNA of the CDR3 is TGCGCCAGCAGCTTGGCCCTCGGGGAGCTGTTTTTT. Translation: CASSLALGELFF. V gene TRBV5-1 combines with J gene TRBJ2-2; D remains unclear. Germline V gives CDR1 SGHRS, CDR2 YFSETQ. The CDR3 length is 12 residues. Trimming removed 0 bases at V and 7 bases at J, with 4 bases between. The entire variable domain, with the rest obtained from reference TRBV5-1 and TRBJ2-2, is as follows: KAGVTQTPRYLIKTRGQQVTLSCSPISGHRSVSWYQQTPGQGLQFLFEYFSETQRNKGNFPGRFSGRQFSNSRSEMNVSTLELGDSALYLCASSLALGELFFGEGSRLTVL.